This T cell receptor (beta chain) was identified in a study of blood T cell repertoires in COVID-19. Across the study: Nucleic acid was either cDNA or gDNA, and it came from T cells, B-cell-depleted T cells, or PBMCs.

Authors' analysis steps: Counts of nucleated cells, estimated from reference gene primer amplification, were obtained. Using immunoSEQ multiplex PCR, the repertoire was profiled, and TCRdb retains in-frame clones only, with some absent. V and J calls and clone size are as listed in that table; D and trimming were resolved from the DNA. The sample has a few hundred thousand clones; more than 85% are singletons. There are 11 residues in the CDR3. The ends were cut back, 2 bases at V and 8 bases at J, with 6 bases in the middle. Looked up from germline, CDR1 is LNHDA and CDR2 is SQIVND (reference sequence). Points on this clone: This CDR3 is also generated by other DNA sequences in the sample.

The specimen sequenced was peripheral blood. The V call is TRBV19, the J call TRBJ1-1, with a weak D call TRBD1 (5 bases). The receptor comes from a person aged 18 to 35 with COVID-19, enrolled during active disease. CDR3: CASSISGEAFF. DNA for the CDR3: TGTGCCAGTAGTATATCAGGGGAAGCTTTCTTT.